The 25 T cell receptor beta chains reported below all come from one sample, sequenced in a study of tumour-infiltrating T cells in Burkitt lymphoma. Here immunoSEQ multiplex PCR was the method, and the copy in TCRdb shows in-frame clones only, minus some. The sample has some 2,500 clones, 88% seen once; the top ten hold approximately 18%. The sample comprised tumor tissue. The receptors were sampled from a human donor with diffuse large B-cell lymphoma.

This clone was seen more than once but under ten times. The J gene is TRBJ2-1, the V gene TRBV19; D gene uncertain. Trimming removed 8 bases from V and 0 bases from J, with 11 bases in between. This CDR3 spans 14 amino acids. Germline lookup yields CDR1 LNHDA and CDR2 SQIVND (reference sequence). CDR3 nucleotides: TGTGCCAGTTCAAATACAGCCTCCTACAATGAGCAGTTCTTC. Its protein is CASSNTASYNEQFF.

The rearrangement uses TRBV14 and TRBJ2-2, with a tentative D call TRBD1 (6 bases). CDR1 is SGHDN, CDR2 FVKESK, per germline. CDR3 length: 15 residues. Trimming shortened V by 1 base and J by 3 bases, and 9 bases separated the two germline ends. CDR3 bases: TGTGCCAGCAGCCAAGTGAAGGGGGACACCGGGGAGCTGTTTTTT. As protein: CASSQVKGDTGELFF.

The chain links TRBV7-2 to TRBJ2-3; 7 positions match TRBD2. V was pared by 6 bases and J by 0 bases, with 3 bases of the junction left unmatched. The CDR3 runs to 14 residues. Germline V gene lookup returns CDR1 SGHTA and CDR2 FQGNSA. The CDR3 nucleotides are TGTGCCAGCAGGGTGACTAGCAGCACAGATACGCAGTATTTT. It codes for CASRVTSSTDTQYF.

The CDR3 bases are TGCAGCGTAAAAGGGACTAGCGGTTCCACAGATACGCAGTATTTT. Its protein product is CSVKGTSGSTDTQYF. The V call is TRBV29-1, the J call TRBJ2-3, with 11 bases matching TRBD2. Germline V gene sequence: CDR1 SQVTM, CDR2 ANQGSEA. V lost 6 bases and J lost 2; bases outside the gene matches: 7. The CDR3 runs 15 residues.

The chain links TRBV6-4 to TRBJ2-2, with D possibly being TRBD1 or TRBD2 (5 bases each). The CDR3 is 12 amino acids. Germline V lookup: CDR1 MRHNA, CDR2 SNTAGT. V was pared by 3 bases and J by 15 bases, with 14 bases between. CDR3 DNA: TGTGCCAGCAGTGATCGGGACGGCAAGGTGTTTTTT. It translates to CASSDRDGKVFF.

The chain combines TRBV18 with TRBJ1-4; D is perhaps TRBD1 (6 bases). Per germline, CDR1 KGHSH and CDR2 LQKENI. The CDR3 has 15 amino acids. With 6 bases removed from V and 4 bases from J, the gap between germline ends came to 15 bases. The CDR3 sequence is CASSLGQFLNEKLFF. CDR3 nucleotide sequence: TGTGCCAGCTCCCTCGGACAGTTTCTTAATGAAAAACTGTTTTTT.

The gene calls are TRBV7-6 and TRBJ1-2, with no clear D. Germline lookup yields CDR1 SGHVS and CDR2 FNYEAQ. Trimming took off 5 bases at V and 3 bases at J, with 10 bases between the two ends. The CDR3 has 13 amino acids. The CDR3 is CASSPTEDYGYTF. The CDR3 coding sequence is TGTGCCAGCAGCCCTACAGAGGACTATGGCTACACCTTC.

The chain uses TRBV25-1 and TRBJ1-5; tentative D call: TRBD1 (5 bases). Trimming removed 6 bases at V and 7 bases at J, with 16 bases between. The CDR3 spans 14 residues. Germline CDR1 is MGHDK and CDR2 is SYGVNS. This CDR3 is CASSRDGAGQPQHF. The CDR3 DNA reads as TGTGCCAGCAGCAGAGACGGAGCAGGGCAGCCCCAGCATTTT.

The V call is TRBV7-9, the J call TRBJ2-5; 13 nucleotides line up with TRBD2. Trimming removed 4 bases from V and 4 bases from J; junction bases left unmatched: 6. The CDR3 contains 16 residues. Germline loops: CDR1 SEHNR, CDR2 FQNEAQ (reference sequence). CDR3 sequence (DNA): TGTGCCAGCAGCTCGGGACTAGCGGGAAGCGGAGAGACCCAGTACTTC. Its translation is CASSSGLAGSGETQYF.

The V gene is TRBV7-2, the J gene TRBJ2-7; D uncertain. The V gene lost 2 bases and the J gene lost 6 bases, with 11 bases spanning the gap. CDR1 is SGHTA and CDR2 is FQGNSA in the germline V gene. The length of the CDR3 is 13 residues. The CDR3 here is CASSLISTSEQYF. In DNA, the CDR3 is TGTGCCAGCAGCTTAATATCCACTTCCGAGCAGTACTTC. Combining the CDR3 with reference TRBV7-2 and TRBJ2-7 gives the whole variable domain GAGVSQSPSNKVTEKGKDVELRCDPISGHTALYWYRQSLGQGLEFLIYFQGNSAPDKSGLPSDRFSAERTGGSVSTLTIQRTQQEDSAVYLCASSLISTSEQYFGPGTRLTVT.

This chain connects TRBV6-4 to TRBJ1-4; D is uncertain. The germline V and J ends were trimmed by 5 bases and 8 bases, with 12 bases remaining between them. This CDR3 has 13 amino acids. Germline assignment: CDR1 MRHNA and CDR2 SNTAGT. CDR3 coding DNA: TGTGCCAGCAGTCGGGTCCCGGGGGAAAAACTGTTTTTT. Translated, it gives CASSRVPGEKLFF.

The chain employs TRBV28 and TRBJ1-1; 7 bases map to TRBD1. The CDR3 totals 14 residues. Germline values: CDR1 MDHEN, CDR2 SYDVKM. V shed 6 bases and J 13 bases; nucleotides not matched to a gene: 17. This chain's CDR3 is CASSPLRDRVSNFF. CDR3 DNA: TGTGCCAGCAGCCCGCTGAGGGACAGAGTCTCGAATTTCTTT.

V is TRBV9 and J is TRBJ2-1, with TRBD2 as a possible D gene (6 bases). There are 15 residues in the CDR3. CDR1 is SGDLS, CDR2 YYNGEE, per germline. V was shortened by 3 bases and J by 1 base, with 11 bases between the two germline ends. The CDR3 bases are TGTGCCAGCAGCGCCTCCGGGACTTCCTACAATGAGCAGTTCTTC. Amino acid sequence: CASSASGTSYNEQFF. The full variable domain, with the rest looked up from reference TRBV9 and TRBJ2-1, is DSGVTQTPKHLITATGQRVTLRCSPRSGDLSVYWYQQSLDQGLQFLIQYYNGEERAKGNILERFSAQQFPDLHSELNLSSLELGDSALYFCASSASGTSYNEQFFGPGTRLTVL.

The CDR3 DNA reads as TGTGCCACCTTAGGGGTACGGGAGGGCGCCTACGAGCAGTACTTC. Its protein product is CATLGVREGAYEQYF. The chain couples TRBV27 to TRBJ2-7; 8 bases match TRBD2. Germline assignment: CDR1 MNHEY and CDR2 SMNVEV (reference sequence). V was pared by 10 bases and J by 2 bases, with 13 bases of the junction left unmatched. The CDR3 totals 15 residues.

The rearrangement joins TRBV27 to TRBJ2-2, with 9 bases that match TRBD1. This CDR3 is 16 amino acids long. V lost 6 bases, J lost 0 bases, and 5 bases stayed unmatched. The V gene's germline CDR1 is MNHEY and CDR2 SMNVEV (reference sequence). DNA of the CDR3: TGTGCCAGCAGAACAGGGGGCCGGGCGAACACCGGGGAGCTGTTTTTT. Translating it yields CASRTGGRANTGELFF.

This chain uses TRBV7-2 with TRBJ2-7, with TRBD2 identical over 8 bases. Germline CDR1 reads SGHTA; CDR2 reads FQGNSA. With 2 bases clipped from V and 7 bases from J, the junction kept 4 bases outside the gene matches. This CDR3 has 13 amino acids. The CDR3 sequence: CASSLRASGEQYF. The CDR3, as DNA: TGTGCCAGCAGCTTAAGGGCTAGCGGGGAGCAGTACTTC.

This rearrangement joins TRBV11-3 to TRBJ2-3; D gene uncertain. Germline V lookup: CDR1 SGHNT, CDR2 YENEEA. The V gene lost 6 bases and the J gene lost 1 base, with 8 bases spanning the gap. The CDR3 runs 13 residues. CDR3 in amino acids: CASSISRTDTQYF. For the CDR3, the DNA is TGTGCCAGCAGTATTAGTCGCACAGATACGCAGTATTTT.

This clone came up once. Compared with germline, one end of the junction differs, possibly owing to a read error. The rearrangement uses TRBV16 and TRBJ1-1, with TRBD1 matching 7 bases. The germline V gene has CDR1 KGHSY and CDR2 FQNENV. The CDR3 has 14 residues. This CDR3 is CASSLTGWNSEAFF. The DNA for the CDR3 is TGTGCCAGCAGCTTGACAGGGTGGAACTCTGAAGCTTTCTTT.

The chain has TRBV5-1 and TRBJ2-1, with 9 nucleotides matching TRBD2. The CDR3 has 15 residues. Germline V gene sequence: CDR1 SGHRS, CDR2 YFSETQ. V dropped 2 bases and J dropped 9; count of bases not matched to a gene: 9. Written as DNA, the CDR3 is TGCGCCAGCAGCTTTGAAGGCGGGGGGGGTAGTGAGCAGTTCTTC. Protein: CASSFEGGGGSEQFF.

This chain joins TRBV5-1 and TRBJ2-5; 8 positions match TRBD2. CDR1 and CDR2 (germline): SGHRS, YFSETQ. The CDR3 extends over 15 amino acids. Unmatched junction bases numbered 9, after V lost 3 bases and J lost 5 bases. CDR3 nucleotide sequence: TGCGCCAGCAGCTACGCCGGGACTAGTGAGGAGACCCAGTACTTC. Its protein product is CASSYAGTSEETQYF.

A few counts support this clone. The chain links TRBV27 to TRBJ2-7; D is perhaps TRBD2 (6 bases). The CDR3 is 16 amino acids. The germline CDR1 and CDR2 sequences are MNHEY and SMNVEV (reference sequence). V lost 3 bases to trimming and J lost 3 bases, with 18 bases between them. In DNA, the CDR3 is TGTGCCAGCAGTTTTAGGTTCGGGCAGGACTACTACGAGCAGTACTTC. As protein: CASSFRFGQDYYEQYF.

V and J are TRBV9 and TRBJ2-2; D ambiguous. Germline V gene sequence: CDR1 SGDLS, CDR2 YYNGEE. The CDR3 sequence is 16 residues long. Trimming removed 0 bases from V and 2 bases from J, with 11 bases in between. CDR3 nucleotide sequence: TGTGCCAGCAGCGTAGTTTCTCAGGCTAACACCGGGGAGCTGTTTTTT. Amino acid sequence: CASSVVSQANTGELFF. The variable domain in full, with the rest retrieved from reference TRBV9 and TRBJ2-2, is DSGVTQTPKHLITATGQRVTLRCSPRSGDLSVYWYQQSLDQGLQFLIQYYNGEERAKGNILERFSAQQFPDLHSELNLSSLELGDSALYFCASSVVSQANTGELFFGEGSRLTVL.

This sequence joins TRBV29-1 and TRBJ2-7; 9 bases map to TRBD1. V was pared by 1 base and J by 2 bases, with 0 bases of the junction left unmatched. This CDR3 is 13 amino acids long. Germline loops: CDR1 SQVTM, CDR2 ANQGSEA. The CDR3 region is CSVEGTGAYEQYF. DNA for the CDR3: TGCAGCGTTGAAGGGACAGGGGCCTACGAGCAGTACTTC.

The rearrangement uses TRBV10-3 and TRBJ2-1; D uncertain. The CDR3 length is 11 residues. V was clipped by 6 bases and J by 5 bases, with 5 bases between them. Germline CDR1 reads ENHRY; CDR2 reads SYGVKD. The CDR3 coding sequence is TGTGCCATCAGAGCAGACAATGAGCAGTTCTTC. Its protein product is CAIRADNEQFF.

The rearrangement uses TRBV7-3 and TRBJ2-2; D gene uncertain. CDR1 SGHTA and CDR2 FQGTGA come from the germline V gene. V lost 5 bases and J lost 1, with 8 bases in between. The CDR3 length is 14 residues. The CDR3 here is CASSLTGNTGELFF. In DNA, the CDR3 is TGTGCCAGCAGCCTGACCGGGAACACCGGGGAGCTGTTTTTT.